The 29 T cell receptor beta chains reported below all come from one sample, sequenced in a study of Ad26.COV2.S vaccination and SARS-CoV-2 variants. Treatment meaning: roughly 18 received Ad26.COV2.S at low or high dose, single or two shots; about 5 received placebo; per-sample allocation not given. Each sample was drawn 63 days after the first injection (of vaccine or placebo). Sequencing used immunoSEQ multiplex PCR; TCRdb keeps in-frame clones, though not all of them. The sample records 360,000 or so clones, around 86% being singletons. This specimen consisted of peripheral blood, obtained in a trial of Ad26.COV2.S vaccine versus placebo. The receptors stem from a person between 18 and 60 years old who received the Ad26.COV2.S COVID-19 vaccine or a placebo.

This sequence joins TRBV24-1 and TRBJ2-3; 16 bases line up with TRBD2. The V and J ends lost 5 bases and 1 base, in that order; junction bases with no gene match: 8. The CDR3 loop spans 19 amino acids. The germline V gene has CDR1 KGHDR and CDR2 SFDVKD. In DNA form, the CDR3 reads TGTGCCACCAGTGTTGTGGGGACTAGCGGGGGGGCCGGCACAGATACGCAGTATTTT. Its translation is CATSVVGTSGGAGTDTQYF.

The V call is TRBV7-8, the J call TRBJ1-4; possible D gene TRBD1, 5 bases. Germline V gene sequence: CDR1 SGHVS, CDR2 FQNEAQ. The ends were cut back, 4 bases at V and 7 bases at J, with 16 bases in the middle. This CDR3 spans 15 amino acids. CDR3 loop: CASSWEGGQGEKLFF. DNA for the CDR3: TGTGCCAGCAGCTGGGAGGGAGGCCAGGGTGAAAAACTGTTTTTT.

V and J are TRBV6-5 and TRBJ1-1, with D unresolved. The CDR3 has 15 amino acids. V was pared by 2 bases and J by 3 bases, with 13 bases between. The germline V gene has CDR1 MNHEY and CDR2 SVGAGI. The DNA for the CDR3 is TGTGCCAGCAGTTACGCCCCAGCCCGAGACACTGAAGCTTTCTTT. Translated: CASSYAPARDTEAFF.

V gene TRBV19 combines with J gene TRBJ1-2; D is ambiguous. Per the germline V gene, CDR1 is LNHDA and CDR2 is SQIVND (reference sequence). V shed 11 bases and J shed 7 bases, with 17 bases lying between them. This CDR3 is 12 amino acids long. CDR3 nucleotides: TGTGCCGGTGAAAGTCCCGGGTTTGGCTACACCTTC. Its translation is CAGESPGFGYTF.

This rearrangement joins TRBV7-9 to TRBJ1-2; D is ambiguous. This CDR3 is 11 amino acids long. CDR1 SEHNR and CDR2 FQNEAQ come from the germline V gene (reference sequence). The V gene lost 4 bases and the J gene lost 14 bases, with 14 bases spanning the gap. This chain's CDR3 is CASSSGLKGTF. The DNA for the CDR3 is TGTGCCAGCAGCTCTGGACTGAAAGGAACCTTC. Supplemented by reference TRBV7-9 and TRBJ1-2, the full variable domain reads DTGVSQNPRHKITKRGQNVTFRCDPISEHNRLYWYRQTLGQGPEFLTYFQNEAQLEKSRLLSDRFSAERPKGSFSTLEIQRTEQGDSAMYLCASSSGLKGTFGSGTRLTVV.

The genes are TRBV30 and TRBJ2-5; possible D gene TRBD1, 5 bases. The germline gives CDR1 GTSNPN, CDR2 SVGIG (reference sequence). Deletions cut 2 bases from V and 7 bases from J, with 11 bases between. The length of the CDR3 is 12 residues. This chain's CDR3 is CAWSTGGVTQYF. DNA for the CDR3: TGTGCCTGGAGTACAGGTGGGGTGACCCAGTACTTC.

The J gene is TRBJ2-7, the V gene TRBV4-1; D is ambiguous. Trimming pared 0 bases from V and 0 bases from J, leaving 12 bases between. This CDR3 is 16 amino acids long. Looked up from germline, CDR1 is MGHRA and CDR2 is YSYEKL. The CDR3 DNA sequence: TGCGCCAGCAGCCAAGAGCGGTCGGCCGGCTCCTACGAGCAGTACTTC. Protein: CASSQERSAGSYEQYF.

The rearrangement joins TRBV28 to TRBJ1-5; 7 bases are shared with TRBD1. Germline V gene lookup returns CDR1 MDHEN and CDR2 SYDVKM. The CDR3 runs to 15 residues. J lost 6 bases, V lost 2 bases, and 7 bases had no gene match. The CDR3 reads CASSLNSGGGQPQHF. Here the CDR3 DNA reads TGTGCCAGCAGTTTAAATTCAGGGGGAGGTCAGCCCCAGCATTTT.

The rearrangement uses TRBV4-2 and TRBJ2-7; 8 nucleotides match TRBD1. The V gene's germline CDR1 is LGHNA and CDR2 YNFKEQ. The CDR3 length is 15 residues. Unmatched junction bases numbered 5, after V lost 4 bases and J lost 0 bases. CDR3 sequence: CASSPQQGDSYEQYF. The CDR3 coding sequence is TGTGCCAGCAGCCCCCAACAGGGGGACTCCTACGAGCAGTACTTC.

The chain joins TRBV9 to TRBJ2-1; the match to TRBD2 covers 10 bases. Trimming removed 3 bases from V and 2 bases from J; junction bases left unmatched: 5. CDR1 is SGDLS, CDR2 YYNGEE, per germline. The CDR3 totals 16 residues. The CDR3: CASSAAGLAAYNEQFF. The CDR3, as DNA: TGTGCCAGCAGCGCCGCCGGACTAGCGGCCTACAATGAGCAGTTCTTC.

This clone was recorded only once. V and J are TRBV12-3 or TRBV12-4 and TRBJ2-1; 8 bases match TRBD2. Germline trimming cut 5 bases from V and 10 bases from J; bases unmatched to any gene: 7. The CDR3 spans 13 residues. CDR3 residues: CASSEGLAGEQFF. Here the CDR3 DNA reads TGTGCCAGCAGTGAAGGACTAGCAGGGGAGCAGTTCTTC.

The rearrangement links TRBV3-1 (or the pseudogene TRBV3-2) to TRBJ2-3; 14 bases fit TRBD2. After removal of 1 base from V and 1 base from J, the junction contained 7 bases not matched to a gene. In germline, CDR1 is LGHDT, CDR2 YNNKEL (reference sequence). CDR3 length: 19 residues. The CDR3 nucleotides read TGTGCCAGCAGCCAAGTGGGACTAGCGGGGGTTGGGGGCACAGATACGCAGTATTTT. This gives the protein CASSQVGLAGVGGTDTQYF.

This chain links TRBV27 with TRBJ2-1, with a possible D match to TRBD2 (6 bases). CDR3 size: 15 residues. Trimming stripped 3 bases from V and 6 bases from J, with 15 bases between. CDR1 is MNHEY and CDR2 is SMNVEV in the germline V gene (reference sequence). Written as DNA, the CDR3 is TGTGCCAGCAGTTTTCAGCTAGCGTGGGGCAATGAGCAGTTCTTC. It yields the protein CASSFQLAWGNEQFF.

This chain uses TRBV5-8 with TRBJ2-7, with no clear D. The CDR3 sequence is 11 residues long. The ends were cut back, 3 bases at V and 2 bases at J, with 3 bases in the middle. From germline, CDR1 is SGHTS and CDR2 YDEGEE. The CDR3 here is CASSYPYEQYF. CDR3 bases: TGTGCCAGCAGCTACCCCTACGAGCAGTACTTC.

Only one count was recorded for this clone. V gene TRBV6-5 combines with J gene TRBJ2-7; 12 nucleotides line up with TRBD1. J lost 4 bases, V lost 5 bases, and 6 bases had no gene match. The germline CDR1 and CDR2 sequences are MNHEY and SVGAGI. CDR3 length equals 15 residues. CDR3 region: CASSRSGQGAYEQYF. CDR3 DNA: TGTGCCAGCAGTCGCTCGGGACAGGGGGCTTACGAGCAGTACTTC.

This chain joins TRBV7-6 and TRBJ1-3, with 10 bases fitting TRBD1. The CDR3 runs to 16 residues. Trimming at V came to 1 base and at J to 5 bases, leaving 5 bases not matched to a gene. The germline V gene has CDR1 SGHVS and CDR2 FNYEAQ. The CDR3 bases are TGTGCCAGCAGCTTAGTGGGACAGGGGTTCCGAAACACCATATATTTT. Protein product: CASSLVGQGFRNTIYF.

CDR3 protein: CASSQERYRSTQYF. The CDR3 DNA reads as TGCGCCAGCAGCCAAGAAAGGTACAGGAGTACGCAGTATTTT. The J gene is TRBJ2-3, the V gene TRBV4-1; D possibly corresponds to TRBD1 (5 bases). CDR1 and CDR2 from the germline V gene are MGHRA and YSYEKL. The CDR3 totals 14 residues. Between the trimmed V and J ends, which lost 0 bases and 8 bases, there was a span of 12 bases.

The V and J genes are TRBV3-1 (or the pseudogene TRBV3-2) and TRBJ1-1; a weak D match, TRBD1 (6 bases). The V end lost 4 bases, the J end lost 1 base, and 13 bases lay between the germline ends. Germline V gene data show CDR1 as LGHDT and CDR2 as YNNKEL (reference sequence). CDR3 length equals 15 residues. The CDR3 spells CASSLRGGGNTEAFF. Written as DNA, the CDR3 is TGTGCCAGCAGCCTTCGGGGAGGGGGGAACACTGAAGCTTTCTTT.

The gene calls are TRBV15 and TRBJ1-2, with D possibly matching TRBD1 (6 bases). This CDR3 contains 15 residues. Germline V gives CDR1 LNHNV, CDR2 YYDKDF (reference sequence). V lost 0 bases and J 5 bases, leaving 13 bases between the germline ends. The CDR3, as DNA: TGTGCCACCAGCAGAGAAACAGGGAGGGGATATGGCTACACCTTC. It is translated as CATSRETGRGYGYTF. Full variable domain (remainder filled in from reference TRBV15 and TRBJ1-2): DAMVIQNPRYQVTQFGKPVTLSCSQTLNHNVMYWYQQKSSQAPKLLFHYYDKDFNNEADTPDNFQSRRPNTSFCFLDIRSPGLGDTAMYLCATSRETGRGYGYTFGSGTRLTVV.

The chain has TRBV6-2 or TRBV6-3 and TRBJ2-7, with 8 bases identical to TRBD1. The CDR3 has 14 amino acids. J was trimmed by 2 bases and V by 5 bases; bases with no gene match: 5. Per the germline V gene, CDR1 is MNHEY and CDR2 is SVGEGT. The CDR3 DNA reads TGTGCCAGCAGTAAGACAGGGGTGGCCTACGAGCAGTACTTC. The encoded protein is CASSKTGVAYEQYF.

The V gene is TRBV5-4, the J gene TRBJ2-5; possibly TRBD1 for D (5 bases). CDR1 is SGHNT and CDR2 is YYREEE in the germline V gene (reference sequence). V lost 1 base and J 3 bases, leaving 10 bases between the germline ends. The CDR3 totals 14 residues. CDR3 in amino acids: CASSLLSREETQYF. The CDR3 bases are TGTGCCAGCAGCTTGCTTTCCAGGGAAGAGACCCAGTACTTC. Supplemented by reference TRBV5-4 and TRBJ2-5, the full variable domain reads ETGVTQSPTHLIKTRGQQVTLRCSSQSGHNTVSWYQQALGQGPQFIFQYYREEENGRGNFPPRFSGLQFPNYSSELNVNALELDDSALYLCASSLLSREETQYFGPGTRLLVL.

V is TRBV9 and J is TRBJ1-3; 7 bases agree with TRBD1. The CDR3 has 13 amino acids. CDR1 SGDLS and CDR2 YYNGEE come from the germline V gene. Germline trimming cut 4 bases from V and 6 bases from J; bases unmatched to any gene: 4. The CDR3 region has the DNA TGTGCCAGCAGCCCGGGACAGCAAAACACCATATATTTT. It yields the protein CASSPGQQNTIYF.

V and J are TRBV19 and TRBJ1-2, with D unclear. The CDR3 covers 14 residues. V gave up 3 bases and J gave up 3 bases, with 11 bases separating them. Germline V CDR1 and CDR2: LNHDA, SQIVND (reference sequence). CDR3: CASSIQRLDYGYTF. CDR3 nucleotides: TGTGCCAGTAGTATCCAACGATTGGACTATGGCTACACCTTC.

V gene TRBV5-6 combines with J gene TRBJ1-3, with D possibly being TRBD1 (5 bases). The CDR3 loop spans 15 amino acids. V was clipped by 1 base and J by 4 bases, with 12 bases between them. The germline CDR1 and CDR2 sequences are SGHDT and YYEEEE. The CDR3 sequence: CASSLIGGSGNTIYF. The CDR3 DNA follows: TGTGCCAGCAGCTTGATTGGGGGATCCGGAAACACCATATATTTT.

The gene calls are TRBV25-1 and TRBJ2-7; 9 bases line up with TRBD2. CDR3 size: 16 residues. CDR1 and CDR2 (germline): MGHDK, SYGVNS. The V and J ends lost 4 bases and 0 bases, in that order; junction bases with no gene match: 7. CDR3 protein: CASSAVLAGSSYEQYF. For the CDR3, the DNA is TGTGCCAGCAGTGCCGTCCTAGCGGGAAGCTCCTACGAGCAGTACTTC.

The V call is TRBV5-5, the J call TRBJ2-3; D is unclear. V was cut by 4 bases and J by 0 bases, with 15 bases left in between. The CDR3 length is 16 residues. Per germline, CDR1 SGHKS and CDR2 YYEKEE (reference sequence). The CDR3 DNA follows: TGTGCCAGCAGCCCCCCAGAAGGCCTAAGCACAGATACGCAGTATTTT. Translated: CASSPPEGLSTDTQYF.

V and J are TRBV27 and TRBJ2-7, with TRBD1 identical over 8 bases. Germline V CDR1 and CDR2: MNHEY, SMNVEV (reference sequence). The CDR3 has 14 amino acids. V was pared by 6 bases and J by 4 bases, with 8 bases of the junction left unmatched. The CDR3: CASSSLDREYEQYF. The CDR3 coding sequence is TGTGCCAGCAGCTCCTTGGACAGGGAATACGAGCAGTACTTC.

The chain employs TRBV10-3 and TRBJ1-5; TRBD1 matches at 7 bases. CDR1 and CDR2 (germline): ENHRY, SYGVKD. The CDR3 has 14 residues. V dropped 3 bases and J dropped 3; count of bases not matched to a gene: 2. CDR3 DNA sequence: TGTGCCATCAGTGAAGGGACAGACAATCAGCCCCAGCATTTT. Residues: CAISEGTDNQPQHF.

The chain recombines TRBV18 with TRBJ1-3; TRBD1 agrees at 10 bases. The V gene's germline CDR1 is KGHSH and CDR2 LQKENI. This CDR3 is built from 16 residues. V dropped 5 bases and J dropped 0; count of bases not matched to a gene: 4. CDR3 sequence (DNA): TGTGCCAGCTCATCAGGACAGGGGGTCTCTGGAAACACCATATATTTT. Translated: CASSSGQGVSGNTIYF.